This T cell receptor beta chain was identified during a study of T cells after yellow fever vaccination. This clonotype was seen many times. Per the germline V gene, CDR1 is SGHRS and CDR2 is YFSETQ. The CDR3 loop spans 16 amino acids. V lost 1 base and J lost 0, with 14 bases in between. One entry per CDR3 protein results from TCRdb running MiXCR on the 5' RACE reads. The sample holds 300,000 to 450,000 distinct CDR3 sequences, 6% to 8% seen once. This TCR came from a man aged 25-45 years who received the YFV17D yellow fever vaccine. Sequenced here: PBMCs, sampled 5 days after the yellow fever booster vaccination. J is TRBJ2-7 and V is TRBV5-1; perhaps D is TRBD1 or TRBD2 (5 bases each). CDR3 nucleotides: TGCGCCAGCAGCTTGTCGACCGGGACCTACTCCTACGAGCAGTACTTC. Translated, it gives CASSLSTGTYSYEQYF.